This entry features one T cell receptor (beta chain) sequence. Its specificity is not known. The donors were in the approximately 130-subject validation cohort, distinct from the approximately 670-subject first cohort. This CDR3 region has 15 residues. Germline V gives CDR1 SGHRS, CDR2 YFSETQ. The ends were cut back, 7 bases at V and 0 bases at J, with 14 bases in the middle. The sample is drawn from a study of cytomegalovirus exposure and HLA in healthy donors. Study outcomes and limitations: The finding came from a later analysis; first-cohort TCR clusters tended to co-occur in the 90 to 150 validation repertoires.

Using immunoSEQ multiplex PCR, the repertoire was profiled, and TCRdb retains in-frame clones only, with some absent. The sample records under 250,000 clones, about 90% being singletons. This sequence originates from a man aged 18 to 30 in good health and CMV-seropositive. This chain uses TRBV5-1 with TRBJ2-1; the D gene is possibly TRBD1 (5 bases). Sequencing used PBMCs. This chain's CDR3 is CASVQDSHSYNEQFF. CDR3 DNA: TGCGCCAGCGTACAGGATTCTCACTCCTACAATGAGCAGTTCTTC.